This entry lists 4 T cell receptor beta chains sequenced from one sample in a study of CD4+ T cells in melanoma. Repertoires were generated with immunoSEQ multiplex PCR, while TCRdb's copy carries only in-frame clones and drops some. The data contain 9,000 to 13,000 clones, roughly two thirds of them singletons. Specimen: cells from a culture (not recorded whether cultured in vitro). The receptors were sampled from a human donor with melanoma.

The V and J genes are TRBV30 and TRBJ2-2; no clear D gene. The V end was cut by 0 bases, the J end by 7 bases, with 9 bases between. Germline V CDR1 and CDR2: GTSNPN, SVGIG (reference sequence). The CDR3 contains 13 residues. The CDR3 sequence is CAWSVRFSGELFF. The CDR3 nucleotides are TGTGCCTGGAGTGTCCGGTTTAGCGGGGAGCTGTTTTTT.

The gene calls are TRBV7-9 and TRBJ2-3; 10 bases line up with TRBD2. The V gene's germline CDR1 is SEHNR and CDR2 FQNEAQ (reference sequence). The CDR3 extends over 15 amino acids. The ends lost 4 bases at V and 3 bases at J; junction bases unmatched: 4. The CDR3 DNA is TGTGCCAGCAGCTCATCTAGCGGGGGAACAGATACGCAGTATTTT. Amino acid sequence: CASSSSSGGTDTQYF.

The chain employs TRBV6-6 and TRBJ2-7; 7 bases are shared with TRBD1. CDR1 is MNHNY and CDR2 is SVGAGI in the germline V gene (reference sequence). The CDR3 sequence is 15 residues long. The V segment lost 5 bases and the J segment 3 bases; nucleotides outside the gene matches: 10. This chain's CDR3 is CASSRSSGTDYEQYF. The DNA of the CDR3 is TGTGCCAGCAGTAGGTCGTCCGGGACAGACTACGAGCAGTACTTC.

This rearrangement joins TRBV19 to TRBJ1-1; D uncertain. CDR1 is LNHDA and CDR2 is SQIVND in the germline V gene (reference sequence). Trimming left V 7 bases short and J 5 bases short, with 14 bases between. The CDR3 extends over 13 amino acids. CDR3 coding DNA: TGTGCCAGTAAAAACCCGGGCAGTACTGAAGCTTTCTTT. It codes for CASKNPGSTEAFF.